These T cell receptor beta chains were read from a single sample in a study of T cell responses to AZD1222 COVID-19 vaccine. Clones were sequenced by immunoSEQ multiplex PCR, and TCRdb holds only the in-frame ones, with some missing. The sample shows 68,000 or so clones, 65% to 80% of them seen only once. The sample consisted of peripheral blood, taken on day 0 of AZD1222 vaccination. All receptors come from an adult in good health. Each CDR3 is given with its conserved first and last residue. The order of the fields is clone size, V gene, D gene, J gene, CDR3 protein, CDR3 DNA. A D gene is named only where the DNA matches it firmly. The size entry is marked missing in some rows and otherwise reads once, few, many or a size class.

NA,TRBV19,TRBD1,TRBJ1-1,CASSKTSGTGRASTEAFF,TGTGCCAGTAGTAAGACCTCCGGGACAGGGAGGGCGTCCACTGAAGCTTTCTTT
NA,TRBV6-6,NA,TRBJ2-1,CATGGQTYNEQFF,TGTGCCACCGGGGGACAGACCTACAATGAGCAGTTCTTC
NA,TRBV7-8,NA,TRBJ2-5,CASSRETQYF,TGTGCCAGCAGCCGTGAGACCCAGTACTTC
once,TRBV29-1,NA,TRBJ2-1,CSGVGKNNEQFF,TGCAGTGGGGTGGGGAAAAACAATGAGCAGTTCTTC
once,TRBV28,TRBD2,TRBJ2-3,CASSLLAGGTDTQYF,TGTGCCAGCAGTTTACTAGCGGGGGGAACAGATACGCAGTATTTT
NA,TRBV28,NA,TRBJ1-5,CASSVWGDNQPQHF,TGTGCCAGCAGTGTTTGGGGAGACAATCAGCCCCAGCATTTT
once,TRBV7-8,TRBD2,TRBJ2-2,CASSFWLAENTGELFF,TGTGCCAGCAGCTTCTGGCTAGCGGAAAACACCGGGGAGCTGTTTTTT
NA,TRBV5-1,NA,TRBJ1-2,CASNIGGYGYTF,TGCGCCAGCAACATAGGCGGCTATGGCTACACCTTC
NA,TRBV4-2,NA,TRBJ1-2,CASSHVGGEGYTF,TGTGCCAGCAGCCACGTGGGGGGGGAGGGCTACACCTTC
NA,TRBV19,NA,TRBJ1-1,CASSIGRGTEAFF,TGTGCCAGTAGTATAGGACGGGGCACTGAAGCTTTCTTT
NA,TRBV10-2,NA,TRBJ1-2,CASSGGVVGETNYGYTF,TGCGCCAGCAGTGGGGGGGTGGTTGGGGAAACTAACTATGGCTACACCTTC
NA,TRBV7-2,NA,TRBJ1-1,CASSLVGGSTEAFF,TGTGCCAGCAGCTTAGTGGGGGGCAGCACTGAAGCTTTCTTT
NA,TRBV7-8,NA,TRBJ1-5,CASSHWGQPQHF,TGTGCCAGCAGCCATTGGGGCCAGCCCCAGCATTTT
NA,TRBV4-1,NA,TRBJ2-3,CASSPLSGQRTDTQYF,TGCGCCAGCAGCCCCTTATCGGGGCAACGCACAGATACGCAGTATTTT
NA,TRBV19,NA,TRBJ1-1,CASSIGETEAFF,TGTGCCAGTAGTATAGGGGAGACTGAAGCTTTCTTT
NA,TRBV10-1,NA,TRBJ2-3,CASSRNFGTDTQYF,TGCGCCAGCAGTCGCAATTTCGGCACAGATACGCAGTATTTT
NA,TRBV11-2,TRBD2,TRBJ2-7,CASSGLAGGRKEQYF,TGTGCCAGCAGCGGTCTAGCGGGGGGACGGAAAGAGCAGTACTTC
few,TRBV9,NA,TRBJ1-1,CASSDNTGLAFF,TGTGCCAGCAGCGATAATACAGGGTTAGCTTTCTTT
NA,TRBV3-1/TRBV3-2,NA,TRBJ1-1,CASSVNRVDNTEAFF,TGTGCCAGCAGCGTCAACAGGGTAGACAACACTGAAGCTTTCTTT
NA,TRBV4-1,NA,TRBJ2-3,CASSQEVGSDTQYF,TGCGCCAGCAGCCAAGAAGTGGGATCAGATACGCAGTATTTT
NA,TRBV18,NA,TRBJ2-5,CASSPVGRGTGKGETQYF,TGTGCCAGCTCACCAGTCGGGCGCGGCACGGGGAAAGGAGAGACCCAGTACTTC
NA,TRBV4-1,NA,TRBJ1-3,CASSQTGSSGNTIYF,TGCGCCAGCAGCCAAACGGGATCGTCTGGAAACACCATATATTTT
few,TRBV6-2/TRBV6-3,NA,TRBJ2-1,CASSYVLDYNEQFF,TGTGCCAGCAGTTACGTCCTAGACTACAATGAGCAGTTCTTC
NA,TRBV28,NA,TRBJ2-5,CASRIQEFQETQYF,TGTGCCAGCAGGATTCAGGAATTCCAAGAGACCCAGTACTTC
NA,TRBV5-6,NA,TRBJ1-2,CASSLGRGDSYGYTF,TGTGCCAGCAGCTTGGGTAGAGGGGATAGCTATGGCTACACCTTC
NA,TRBV6-1,NA,TRBJ2-5,CASSERAARETQYF,TGTGCCAGCAGTGAACGGGCAGCTAGAGAGACCCAGTACTTC
NA,TRBV25-1,TRBD1,TRBJ1-1,CASSESSGGLNTEAFF,TGTGCCAGCAGTGAATCTTCAGGGGGGCTGAACACTGAAGCTTTCTTT